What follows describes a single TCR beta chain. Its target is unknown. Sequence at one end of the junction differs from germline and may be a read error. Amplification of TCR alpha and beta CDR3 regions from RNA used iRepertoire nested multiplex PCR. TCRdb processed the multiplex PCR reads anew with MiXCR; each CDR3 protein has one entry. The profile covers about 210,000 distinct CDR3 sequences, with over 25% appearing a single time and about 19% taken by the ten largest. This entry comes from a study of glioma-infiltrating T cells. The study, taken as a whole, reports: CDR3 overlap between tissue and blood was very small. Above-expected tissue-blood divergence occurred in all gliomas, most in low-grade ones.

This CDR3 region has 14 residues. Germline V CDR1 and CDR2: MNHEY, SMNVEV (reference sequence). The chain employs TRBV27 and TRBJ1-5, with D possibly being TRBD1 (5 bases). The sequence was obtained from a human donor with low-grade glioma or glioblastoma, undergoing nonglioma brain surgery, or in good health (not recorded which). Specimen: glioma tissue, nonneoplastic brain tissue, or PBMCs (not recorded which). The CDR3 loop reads CASSKRGSNKPQHF. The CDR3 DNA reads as TGTGCCAGCAGTAAAAGGGGTAGCAATAAGCCCCAGCATTTT.